A selection of T cell receptor beta chains follows, all from one sample in a study of OX40 agonist ivuxolimab in advanced cancers. Sequenced by immunoSEQ multiplex PCR; TCRdb stores in-frame clones only, minus some. The sample shows 20,000 or so clones, 84% of them seen only once. Material: CD4+ or CD8+ T cells sorted from blood, obtained in a trial of the OX40 agonist ivuxolimab. Receptors originate from an adult with an advanced solid tumor such as melanoma, head and neck, liver or kidney cancer. Each CDR3 is given with its conserved first and last residue. A D gene is named only where the DNA matches it firmly. Where a row states a size, it is once, few, many or the class of an expanded clone; other rows omit it.

clone_size: -; d_call: -; v_call: TRBV19; j_call: TRBJ1-5; cdr3_nt: TGTGCCAGTAGTATTGAGACAGCTTATCAGCCCCAGCATTTT; cdr3_aa: CASSIETAYQPQHF
clone_size: once; d_call: TRBD1; v_call: TRBV9; j_call: TRBJ1-5; cdr3_nt: TGTGCCAGCAGCGTAGTTTGGCAGGGGGTACGGCAGCCCCAGCATTTT; cdr3_aa: CASSVVWQGVRQPQHF
clone_size: few; d_call: -; v_call: TRBV7-2; j_call: TRBJ1-4; cdr3_nt: TGTGCCAGCAGCTTAGGAGGGGTAGGGGATGAAAAACTGTTTTTT; cdr3_aa: CASSLGGVGDEKLFF
clone_size: -; d_call: -; v_call: TRBV11-2; j_call: TRBJ2-7; cdr3_nt: TGTGCCAGCAGTTTACAGCGCTTTACCTACGAGCAGTACTTC; cdr3_aa: CASSLQRFTYEQYF
clone_size: -; d_call: -; v_call: TRBV9; j_call: TRBJ1-1; cdr3_nt: TGTGCCAGCAGCGTCGGGAGCAACACTGAAGCTTTCTTT; cdr3_aa: CASSVGSNTEAFF
clone_size: once; d_call: -; v_call: TRBV5-6; j_call: TRBJ1-1; cdr3_nt: TGTGCCAGCAGCCGTACCCCGGGGATCACTGAAGCTTTCTTT; cdr3_aa: CASSRTPGITEAFF
clone_size: -; d_call: -; v_call: TRBV5-4; j_call: TRBJ1-5; cdr3_nt: TGTGCCAGCAGCTTACTTAATCAGCCCCAGCATTTT; cdr3_aa: CASSLLNQPQHF
clone_size: -; d_call: -; v_call: TRBV6-6; j_call: TRBJ1-1; cdr3_nt: TGTGCCAGCAGCACGAACACTGAAGCTTTCTTT; cdr3_aa: CASSTNTEAFF
clone_size: -; d_call: TRBD1; v_call: TRBV4-1; j_call: TRBJ1-2; cdr3_nt: TGCGCCAGCAGCCTGGACGGACAGGTCGGTGGCTACACCTTC; cdr3_aa: CASSLDGQVGGYTF
clone_size: -; d_call: -; v_call: TRBV30; j_call: TRBJ2-1; cdr3_nt: TGTGCCTGGAGTGTTAGGGGTGAGCAGTTCTTC; cdr3_aa: CAWSVRGEQFF
clone_size: few; d_call: TRBD1; v_call: TRBV4-1; j_call: TRBJ1-6; cdr3_nt: TGCGCCAGCAGCCAAGATGACAGGGGGGATTCACCCCTCCACTTT; cdr3_aa: CASSQDDRGDSPLHF
clone_size: once; d_call: -; v_call: TRBV5-1; j_call: TRBJ2-7; cdr3_nt: TGCGCCAGCAGCTTGGGAGGGGCGTCCTACGAGCAGTACTTC; cdr3_aa: CASSLGGASYEQYF
clone_size: -; d_call: TRBD1; v_call: TRBV6-1; j_call: TRBJ1-5; cdr3_nt: TGTGCCAGCAGGGGGACAGGGGGGCGCAATCAGCCCCAGCATTTT; cdr3_aa: CASRGTGGRNQPQHF
clone_size: -; d_call: -; v_call: TRBV6-6; j_call: TRBJ1-6; cdr3_nt: TGTGCCAGCAGTTCACCCGGAACCTATTCACCCCTCCACTTT; cdr3_aa: CASSSPGTYSPLHF
clone_size: -; d_call: TRBD1; v_call: TRBV7-6; j_call: TRBJ2-5; cdr3_nt: TGTGCCAGCAGCTTAGTCCCGGGACAGGGGGCTCAAGAGACCCAGTACTTC; cdr3_aa: CASSLVPGQGAQETQYF
clone_size: once; d_call: TRBD2; v_call: TRBV10-1; j_call: TRBJ2-2; cdr3_nt: TGCGCCAGCAGTGAAGGGACTAGCGGGAGTGACGGGGAGCTGTTTTTT; cdr3_aa: CASSEGTSGSDGELFF
clone_size: -; d_call: -; v_call: TRBV19; j_call: TRBJ1-5; cdr3_nt: TGTGCCAGTAGTCCTTCATTTCGGCCCCAGCATTTT; cdr3_aa: CASSPSFRPQHF
clone_size: -; d_call: TRBD1; v_call: TRBV6-5; j_call: TRBJ1-6; cdr3_nt: TGTGCCAGCGCCGACAGGGTGCCCTATAATTCACCCCTCCACTTT; cdr3_aa: CASADRVPYNSPLHF
clone_size: -; d_call: TRBD1; v_call: TRBV7-9; j_call: TRBJ1-2; cdr3_nt: TGTGCCAGCAGCCCACAGGGGGCGTTGGGCTATGGCTACACCTTC; cdr3_aa: CASSPQGALGYGYTF
clone_size: -; d_call: -; v_call: TRBV11-2; j_call: TRBJ1-1; cdr3_nt: TGTGCCAGCAGCTTAAATCCGCAGAACACTGAAGCTTTCTTT; cdr3_aa: CASSLNPQNTEAFF
clone_size: -; d_call: -; v_call: TRBV4-2; j_call: TRBJ1-1; cdr3_nt: TGTGCCAGCAGCCGGGTGGAGAACACTGAAGCTTTCTTT; cdr3_aa: CASSRVENTEAFF
clone_size: -; d_call: -; v_call: TRBV6-6; j_call: TRBJ2-7; cdr3_nt: TGTGCCAGCGGGGTTCGTGCCTACGAGCAGTACTTC; cdr3_aa: CASGVRAYEQYF
clone_size: once; d_call: TRBD1; v_call: TRBV6-5; j_call: TRBJ1-1; cdr3_nt: TGTGCCAGCTGGTCAGACAGGGATATGAACACTGAAGCTTTCTTT; cdr3_aa: CASWSDRDMNTEAFF
clone_size: -; d_call: TRBD1; v_call: TRBV5-1; j_call: TRBJ2-1; cdr3_nt: TGCGCCAGCAGCGTCCGGGACAGGGTCAACAATGAGCAGTTCTTC; cdr3_aa: CASSVRDRVNNEQFF
clone_size: -; d_call: -; v_call: TRBV21-1; j_call: TRBJ1-5; cdr3_nt: TGTGCCAGCAGCAGGGCGGGACTCCTGATCCAGCCCCAGCATTTT; cdr3_aa: CASSRAGLLIQPQHF
clone_size: -; d_call: -; v_call: TRBV6-4; j_call: TRBJ2-3; cdr3_nt: TGTGCCAGCAGTGACACGGGACAAAGGCCAGATACGCAGTATTTT; cdr3_aa: CASSDTGQRPDTQYF
clone_size: -; d_call: -; v_call: TRBV30; j_call: TRBJ1-5; cdr3_nt: TGTGCCTGGAGTTTAGACGTCAATCAGCCCCAGCATTTT; cdr3_aa: CAWSLDVNQPQHF
clone_size: -; d_call: -; v_call: TRBV28; j_call: TRBJ2-7; cdr3_nt: TGTGCCAGCAGTTTAGGGGGGCTCTACGAGCAGTACTTC; cdr3_aa: CASSLGGLYEQYF
clone_size: -; d_call: -; v_call: TRBV28; j_call: TRBJ2-1; cdr3_nt: TGTGCCAGCAGCCCCAAAACCTACAATGAGCAGTTCTTC; cdr3_aa: CASSPKTYNEQFF
clone_size: -; d_call: TRBD1; v_call: TRBV18; j_call: TRBJ1-5; cdr3_nt: TGTGCCAGCTCAAAGACAGGGACTCAGCCCCAGCATTTT; cdr3_aa: CASSKTGTQPQHF
clone_size: -; d_call: -; v_call: TRBV30; j_call: TRBJ2-3; cdr3_nt: TGTGCCTGGAGTGTACGTCCAGCGGCTAGCACAGATACGCAGTATTTT; cdr3_aa: CAWSVRPAASTDTQYF
clone_size: -; d_call: -; v_call: TRBV28; j_call: TRBJ1-2; cdr3_nt: TGTGCCAGCAGACTTGGAGTCAACTATGGCTACACCTTC; cdr3_aa: CASRLGVNYGYTF
clone_size: -; d_call: -; v_call: TRBV7-8; j_call: TRBJ1-5; cdr3_nt: TGTGCCAGCAGCCGAAGGGCAACAGGGTATAGCAATCAGCCCCAGCATTTT; cdr3_aa: CASSRRATGYSNQPQHF